Listed here are 29 T cell receptor beta chains from one sample, sequenced in a study of spatial heterogeneity in lung cancer (dated by TCRdb to about 2019). The sample's time point label is to be understood as: sample taken at primary tumor resection. Without any cell sorting, TCR sequencing was performed on whole RNA extracted either from tumor and nontumor lung tissue or from cryopreserved PBMC samples. The library was built by means of 5' RACE. Sequenced using a NextSeq 500. TCRdb redid the processing of the public reads, applying fastp at Q25 and MiXCR, and retained in-frame beta chains. Records with the same CDR3 protein are collapsed into one entry carrying the most frequent genes and DNA. Present in this sample are 70,000 to 90,000 distinct CDR3 sequences, more than 10% of which were seen just once. The top ten hold 6.5% to 8.5% of the sample. The sample consisted of PBMCs, taken at surgery. Every receptor here comes from a male donor with early-stage non-small cell lung cancer.

At least ten counts were recorded for this clonotype. The rearrangement uses TRBV7-9 and TRBJ2-6; D not resolved. CDR1 and CDR2 from the germline V gene are SEHNR and FQNEAQ (reference sequence). V was shortened by 5 bases and J by 0 bases, with 8 bases between the two germline ends. CDR3 length: 15 amino acids. The CDR3 reads CASSPTFSGANVLTF. CDR3 in DNA: TGTGCCAGCAGCCCTACTTTCTCTGGGGCCAACGTCCTGACTTTC.

J is TRBJ2-1 and V is TRBV6-2 or TRBV6-3; 11 bases are shared with TRBD2. Germline V gives CDR1 MNHEY, CDR2 SVGEGT. CDR3 size: 16 residues. J gave up 1 base and V 5 bases, and 4 bases lay outside the gene matches. CDR3 sequence reads: CASSRTSGLSYNEQFF. The CDR3 DNA sequence: TGTGCCAGCAGTCGGACTAGCGGGTTGTCCTACAATGAGCAGTTCTTC.

A note on this clonotype: One end of the junction varies from germline; a read error may be responsible. The chain has TRBV2 and TRBJ2-2; D not certain. CDR1 SNHLY and CDR2 FYNNEI come from the germline V gene. The CDR3 is 15 residues long. CDR3 sequence: CASREGYANTGELFF. The CDR3 DNA is TGTGCCAGCAGGGAAGGCTACGCGAACACCGGGGAGCTGTTTTTT.

The CDR3 reads CASSSTPGVAEAFF. In nucleotides, the CDR3 is TGTGCCAGCAGTTCAACACCAGGGGTGGCTGAAGCTTTCTTT. J is TRBJ1-1 and V is TRBV6-2 or TRBV6-3; D might be TRBD1 (6 bases). The CDR3 has 14 residues. Trimming removed 4 bases at V and 6 bases at J, with 15 bases between. Germline V CDR1 and CDR2: MNHEY, SVGEGT.

This clonotype has more than one count but fewer than ten. The germline gene is not matched at one end of the junction; a read error may be the cause. V gene TRBV28 combines with J gene TRBJ2-7; 9 bases match TRBD2. The germline gives CDR1 MDHEN, CDR2 SYDVKM. This CDR3 spans 13 amino acids. The CDR3, as DNA: TGTGCCAGCAGCCTAACCGGACTAGCGAGCTCCCTTTTC. It specifies CASSLTGLASSLF.

This rearrangement joins TRBV24-1 to TRBJ2-7; D perhaps matches TRBD1 (7 bases). This CDR3 region has 13 residues. Germline V lookup: CDR1 KGHDR, CDR2 SFDVKD. The V end was cut by 7 bases, the J end by 5 bases, with 14 bases between. CDR3 DNA: TGTGCCACCAGCCTACAGGGGAGGAACGAGCAGTACTTC. It translates to CATSLQGRNEQYF.

This clonotype was observed a few times. The V gene is TRBV3-1, the J gene TRBJ2-7; possible D gene TRBD1, 5 bases. With 5 bases removed from V and 4 bases from J, the gap between germline ends came to 9 bases. The CDR3 is made up of 12 amino acids. From germline, CDR1 is LGHDT and CDR2 YNNKEL (reference sequence). The CDR3 DNA is TGTGCCAGCAGCGTAGGGGCTTACGAGCAGTACTTC. It yields the protein CASSVGAYEQYF.

The gene calls are TRBV11-3 and TRBJ2-3; 9 nucleotides line up with TRBD2. Per germline, CDR1 SGHNT and CDR2 YENEEA. Trimming removed 3 bases from V and 5 bases from J; junction bases left unmatched: 3. This CDR3 has 14 amino acids. DNA for the CDR3: TGTGCCAGCAGCTTTAGCGGGGGTGAAGATACGCAGTATTTT. It is translated as CASSFSGGEDTQYF.

The sample holds a few counts of this clonotype. The chain couples TRBV19 to TRBJ2-3; TRBD1 agrees at 11 bases. J was trimmed by 1 base and V by 10 bases; bases with no gene match: 7. CDR1 and CDR2 (germline): LNHDA, SQIVND (reference sequence). CDR3 length equals 15 residues. CDR3 coding DNA: TGTGCCACGAAGGACAGGGGGCACGGCACAGATACGCAGTATTTT. Its protein product is CATKDRGHGTDTQYF.

In this sample, this clonotype turned up a few times. This rearrangement joins TRBV4-1 to TRBJ1-5; D unresolved. V lost 3 bases, J lost 3 bases, and 9 bases lay in between. In germline, CDR1 is MGHRA, CDR2 YSYEKL. The CDR3 extends over 14 amino acids. CDR3 loop: CASSQVGSNQPQHF. The CDR3 DNA reads TGCGCCAGCAGCCAGGTGGGTTCCAATCAGCCCCAGCATTTT.

V usage is TRBV2 and J usage is TRBJ2-1; 10 positions match TRBD2. Germline CDR1 reads SNHLY; CDR2 reads FYNNEI. The CDR3 covers 15 residues. The junction had 4 bases not matched to a gene; V was cut back by 4 bases and J by 4 bases. The CDR3 loop is CASSAGLAEYNEQFF. The CDR3 bases are TGTGCCAGCAGTGCCGGACTAGCGGAGTACAATGAGCAGTTCTTC.

The V gene is TRBV20-1, the J gene TRBJ2-7; no clear D gene. CDR1 and CDR2 (germline): DFQATT, SNEGSKA (reference sequence). Trimming took 6 bases from V and 0 from J, leaving 15 bases between them. This CDR3 has 14 residues. CDR3 DNA sequence: TGCAGTGCCCGTGCGACTCCTAGCTCCTACGAGCAGTACTTC. Protein: CSARATPSSYEQYF.

The chain couples TRBV7-9 to TRBJ2-7; D is unresolved. Germline V gene lookup returns CDR1 SEHNR and CDR2 FQNEAQ (reference sequence). The CDR3 runs to 11 residues. Trimming cost V 6 bases and J 6 bases, with 9 bases left between them. Here the CDR3 reads CASSSALEQYF. The DNA of the CDR3 is TGTGCCAGCAGTTCCGCCCTCGAGCAGTACTTC.

V is TRBV5-1 and J is TRBJ2-3; 8 nucleotides agree with TRBD1. The CDR3 is 16 residues long. V lost 4 bases, J lost 4 bases, and 11 bases stayed unmatched. Germline CDR1 SGHRS, CDR2 YFSETQ. The CDR3: CASSPADRGAADTQYF. The DNA of the CDR3 is TGCGCCAGCAGCCCAGCTGACAGGGGTGCTGCAGATACGCAGTATTTT.

V is TRBV5-1 and J is TRBJ2-3, with 11 bases matching TRBD2. Germline loops: CDR1 SGHRS, CDR2 YFSETQ. CDR3 length: 16 residues. The J segment lost 5 bases and the V segment lost 0 bases, leaving 5 bases of the junction unmatched. The CDR3 loop is CASSLEPSGRIDTQYF. The CDR3 nucleotides are TGCGCCAGCAGCTTGGAGCCTAGCGGGAGGATAGATACGCAGTATTTT.

Many counts were recorded for this clonotype. This sequence joins TRBV24-1 and TRBJ2-3; 7 nucleotides match TRBD2. The germline gives CDR1 KGHDR, CDR2 SFDVKD. The V segment lost 7 bases and the J segment 4 bases; nucleotides outside the gene matches: 7. The CDR3 length is 14 residues. The CDR3 loop is CATRGGGEADTQYF. The CDR3 DNA sequence: TGTGCCACCAGGGGCGGGGGAGAGGCAGATACGCAGTATTTT.

The chain employs TRBV5-4 and TRBJ1-1, with D perhaps matching TRBD1 (5 bases). CDR3 size: 15 residues. The germline V and J ends were trimmed by 2 bases and 0 bases, with 11 bases remaining between them. Germline V gene sequence: CDR1 SGHNT, CDR2 YYREEE (reference sequence). CDR3 region: CASSFPGLLNTEAFF. CDR3 sequence (DNA): TGTGCCAGCAGCTTCCCGGGACTCCTGAACACTGAAGCTTTCTTT.

This clonotype was seen a few times. The chain has TRBV30 and TRBJ2-7, with D uncertain. V gave up 0 bases and J gave up 4 bases, with 10 bases separating them. Germline lookup yields CDR1 GTSNPN and CDR2 SVGIG (reference sequence). The CDR3 has 13 residues. In DNA, the CDR3 is TGTGCCTGGAGTGTACTTCCCGCGTACGAGCAGTACTTC. It yields the protein CAWSVLPAYEQYF.

There are a few counts of this clonotype. The chain links TRBV25-1 to TRBJ1-1, with a weak D call TRBD1 (5 bases). V dropped 6 bases and J dropped 5 bases, with 16 bases sitting between them. In germline, CDR1 is MGHDK, CDR2 SYGVNS. This CDR3 spans 14 amino acids. CDR3 protein: CASSAGRLRTEAFF. The CDR3 nucleotides are TGTGCCAGCAGCGCGGGACGGCTGAGGACTGAAGCTTTCTTT.

This clonotype showed up many times. V usage is TRBV30 and J usage is TRBJ1-1, with D maybe TRBD1 (5 bases). Trimming left V 6 bases short and J 9 bases short, with 14 bases between. Germline CDR1 GTSNPN, CDR2 SVGIG (reference sequence). The CDR3 covers 11 residues. The CDR3 is CACLTRGQAFF. The CDR3 bases are TGTGCCTGCTTGACAAGGGGTCAAGCTTTCTTT.

In this sample, this clonotype turned up many times. This sequence joins TRBV7-9 and TRBJ1-1; D is unclear. The germline CDR1 and CDR2 sequences are SEHNR and FQNEAQ (reference sequence). This CDR3 contains 16 residues. V was clipped by 6 bases and J by 1 base, with 18 bases between them. The chain's CDR3 is CASSPDRAGQNTEAFF. CDR3 bases: TGTGCCAGCAGTCCAGACCGCGCAGGCCAGAACACTGAAGCTTTCTTT.

The chain is built from TRBV4-2 and TRBJ2-2; TRBD1 matches 7 bases. This CDR3 contains 16 residues. After removal of 0 bases from V and 3 bases from J, the junction contained 4 bases not matched to a gene. The germline CDR1 and CDR2 sequences are LGHNA and YNFKEQ. Here the CDR3 reads CASSQEWQGDTGELFF. The CDR3 DNA reads TGTGCCAGCAGCCAAGAGTGGCAGGGGGACACCGGGGAGCTGTTTTTT.

This clonotype was observed many times. CDR3 amino acids: CSARGLAGGSVEQFF. CDR3 sequence (DNA): TGCAGTGCTAGAGGACTAGCGGGAGGGAGTGTTGAGCAGTTCTTC. The genes are TRBV20-1 and TRBJ2-1; 14 nucleotides agree with TRBD2. Germline V gives CDR1 DFQATT, CDR2 SNEGSKA (reference sequence). After removal of 1 base from V and 9 bases from J, the junction contained 5 bases not matched to a gene. CDR3 size: 15 residues.

Many counts were recorded for this clonotype. CDR3 bases: TGTGCCAGCAGCACCCGACTACTTTCCTACAATGAGCAGTTCTTC. Protein sequence: CASSTRLLSYNEQFF. This sequence joins TRBV3-1 and TRBJ2-1, with TRBD2 as a possible D gene (5 bases). From germline, CDR1 is LGHDT and CDR2 YNNKEL (reference sequence). Trimming removed 5 bases at V and 1 base at J, with 12 bases between. There are 15 residues in the CDR3.

The V and J genes are TRBV16 and TRBJ1-2, with unresolved D. In germline, CDR1 is KGHSY, CDR2 FQNENV. The CDR3 is made up of 12 amino acids. V was pared by 4 bases and J by 3 bases, with 6 bases between. CDR3 amino acids: CASSRTDYGYTF. The CDR3 bases are TGTGCCAGCAGCCGTACAGACTATGGCTACACCTTC.

The table lists this clonotype with many counts. The CDR3 coding sequence is TGTGCCAGCAGCCCCCAGGGTTATCTTGATACGCAGTATTTT. This translates into CASSPQGYLDTQYF. V gene TRBV7-9 combines with J gene TRBJ2-3; D might be TRBD1 (5 bases). The V end was cut by 5 bases, the J end by 6 bases, with 15 bases between. The CDR3 consists of 14 residues. CDR1 is SEHNR, CDR2 FQNEAQ, per germline (reference sequence).

The V and J genes are TRBV14 and TRBJ2-1, with 9 bases aligning to TRBD2. Germline assignment: CDR1 SGHDN and CDR2 FVKESK. There are 17 residues in the CDR3. The trim removed 4 bases at V and 6 bases at J, leaving 13 bases unmatched. The CDR3 nucleotides are TGTGCCAGCAGCCCCCATAAGGGACTAGCATTCCTCAATGAGCAGTTCTTC. Encoded protein: CASSPHKGLAFLNEQFF.

This rearrangement joins TRBV4-3 to TRBJ2-7, with 7 bases aligning to TRBD1. V gave up 3 bases and J gave up 2 bases; unmatched junction bases: 4. This CDR3 comprises 14 residues. Germline CDR1 and CDR2: LGHNA and YSLEER. The CDR3 nucleotides read TGCGCCAGCAGCCAGGTACAGGGGCCCTACGAGCAGTACTTC. This codes for CASSQVQGPYEQYF.

This clonotype appeared a few times. The chain links TRBV7-2 to TRBJ2-1; the D is unclear. This CDR3 is built from 11 residues. Trimming stripped 1 base from V and 6 bases from J, with 1 base between. Germline CDR1 SGHTA, CDR2 FQGNSA. In DNA form, the CDR3 reads TGTGCCAGCAGCTTAGTCAATGAGCAGTTCTTC. The encoded protein is CASSLVNEQFF.